This T cell receptor (beta chain) was identified in a study of T cell responses to AZD1222 COVID-19 vaccine. Whole-study results and caveats: Seropositive status at baseline applied to only five or six AZD1222 recipients. The donor group comprised mostly white British people and more females; the analysis possibly underestimated clonal diversity.

A note on this clone: Its antigen remains unidentified.

Sequenced by immunoSEQ multiplex PCR; TCRdb stores in-frame clones only, minus some. The table lists more than 100,000 clones, 93% of them singletons. The sample consisted of peripheral blood, taken on day 0 of AZD1222 vaccination. The source of this sequence is an adult in good health.

The CDR3: CASSRLANEKLFF. The CDR3 DNA sequence: TGTGCCAGCAGCAGGTTAGCTAATGAAAAACTGTTTTTT. The rearrangement uses TRBV27 and TRBJ1-4; no clear D gene. Trimming removed 6 bases at V and 3 bases at J, with 8 bases between. CDR3 size: 13 residues. CDR1 and CDR2 (germline): MNHEY, SMNVEV (reference sequence). Drawing the rest from reference TRBV27 and TRBJ1-4, the complete variable domain is EAQVTQNPRYLITVTGKKLTVTCSQNMNHEYMSWYRQDPGLGLRQIYYSMNVEVTDKGDVPEGYKVSRKEKRNFPLILESPSPNQTSLYFCASSRLANEKLFFGSGTQLSVL.